The 26 T cell receptor beta chains presented below share a single source sample, sequenced in a study of response to subunit inactivated influenza vaccine. TCRdb recomputed calls from the RT-PCR reads with MiXCR, one row per CDR3 protein. Of approximately 500,000 distinct CDR3 sequences in the sample, 10% to 15% were seen once. The starting material was PBMCs from blood, obtained 40 to 50 days after vaccination. These receptors were collected from a man aged 45-65 years who received an inactivated influenza vaccine.

V is TRBV7-9 and J is TRBJ2-5; 8 bases are shared with TRBD1. V gave up 2 bases and J gave up 5 bases; unmatched junction bases: 7. CDR3 length equals 15 residues. CDR1 SEHNR and CDR2 FQNEAQ come from the germline V gene (reference sequence). The CDR3 DNA is TGTGCCAGCAGCTTATGGGGACAGGTGGTGGAGACCCAGTACTTC. Its translation is CASSLWGQVVETQYF. Combining the CDR3 with reference TRBV7-9 and TRBJ2-5 gives the whole variable domain DTGVSQNPRHKITKRGQNVTFRCDPISEHNRLYWYRQTLGQGPEFLTYFQNEAQLEKSRLLSDRFSAERPKGSFSTLEIQRTEQGDSAMYLCASSLWGQVVETQYFGPGTRLLVL.

This clonotype was detected ten times or more. The chain combines TRBV6-1 with TRBJ2-7, with 10 nucleotides matching TRBD1. The CDR3 sequence is 13 residues long. The germline V gene encodes CDR1 MNHNS and CDR2 SASEGT. Trimming at V came to 7 bases and at J to 6 bases, leaving 6 bases not matched to a gene. CDR3 loop: CASNARDRGEQYF. DNA of the CDR3: TGTGCCAGCAACGCCCGGGACAGGGGCGAGCAGTACTTC.

This clonotype has a handful of counts. The chain uses TRBV5-6 and TRBJ1-5, with TRBD1 as a possible D gene (6 bases). CDR1 is SGHDT, CDR2 YYEEEE, per germline. This CDR3 comprises 14 residues. With 3 bases removed from V and 5 bases from J, the gap between germline ends came to 12 bases. Written as DNA, the CDR3 is TGTGCCAGCAGCTGGGGGGGGGCCGATCAGCCCCAGCATTTT. Encoded protein: CASSWGGADQPQHF.

The chain recombines TRBV12-3 or TRBV12-4 with TRBJ2-1; D not resolved. V was pared by 0 bases and J by 7 bases, with 10 bases between. The CDR3 runs to 14 residues. DNA for the CDR3: TGTGCCAGCAGTTTAGCCTCCTTCTTGAATGAGCAGTTCTTC. Its translation: CASSLASFLNEQFF.

This clonotype has ten or more counts. The chain employs TRBV9 and TRBJ1-4, with D possibly being TRBD1 (5 bases). CDR3 length equals 14 residues. CDR1 is SGDLS, CDR2 YYNGEE, per germline. Trimming took 2 bases from V and 8 from J, leaving 13 bases between them. This chain's CDR3 is CASSVRTRREKLFF. CDR3 coding DNA: TGTGCCAGCAGCGTCCGGACACGACGGGAAAAACTGTTTTTT.

V usage is TRBV21-1 and J usage is TRBJ2-6; TRBD2 is taken as the D call from the table, unchecked against the DNA. TRBV21-1 is a recognized pseudogene. The CDR3 length is 19 residues. Here the CDR3 reads CASSKYDTGRGVGANVLTF. CDR3 DNA: TGTGCCAGCAGCAAATACGACACCGGGAGGGGCGTTGGGGCCAACGTCCTGACTTTC.

The gene calls are TRBV20-1 and TRBJ2-1, with TRBD2 identical over 7 bases. Trimming at V came to 0 bases and at J to 9 bases, leaving 11 bases not matched to a gene. This CDR3 contains 15 residues. Germline V lookup: CDR1 DFQATT, CDR2 SNEGSKA (reference sequence). CDR3 DNA: TGCAGTGCTAGAGATGGGGCTAGCGGAATATTTGAGCAGTTCTTC. This codes for CSARDGASGIFEQFF.

This clonotype was seen ten or more times. This sequence joins TRBV12-3 or TRBV12-4 and TRBJ2-5, with 10 bases identical to TRBD2. The CDR3 consists of 16 residues. After removal of 5 bases from V and 4 bases from J, the junction contained 10 bases not matched to a gene. CDR3 nucleotide sequence: TGTGCCAGCAGTCCCAGCAGCGGGGGGGCTGGAGAGACCCAGTACTTC. It specifies CASSPSSGGAGETQYF.

This chain connects TRBV7-9 to TRBJ2-7; tentative D call: TRBD1 (5 bases). This CDR3 has 13 residues. Germline V gene lookup returns CDR1 SEHNR and CDR2 FQNEAQ (reference sequence). V dropped 1 base and J dropped 4 bases, with 8 bases sitting between them. The CDR3 protein is CASSLGRQYEQYF. The CDR3 DNA reads as TGTGCCAGCAGCTTAGGTCGACAGTACGAGCAGTACTTC.

This clonotype appeared a few times. J is TRBJ2-4 and V is TRBV7-9, with 7 bases fitting TRBD1. Germline V CDR1 and CDR2: SEHNR, FQNEAQ (reference sequence). V gave up 4 bases and J gave up 5 bases; unmatched junction bases: 11. The CDR3 length is 16 residues. CDR3 in DNA: TGTGCCAGCAGCTCAATTAGACAGGGACAAGAAAACATTCAGTACTTC. As protein: CASSSIRQGQENIQYF.

The rearrangement uses TRBV29-1 and TRBJ2-2; TRBD1 is a possible D gene (6 bases). The CDR3 loop spans 13 amino acids. In germline, CDR1 is SQVTM, CDR2 ANQGSEA. V lost 5 bases and J lost 4, with 11 bases in between. For the CDR3, the DNA is TGCAGCGTTCGTACAGGGAGCACCGGGGAGCTGTTTTTT. Residues: CSVRTGSTGELFF.

The chain is built from TRBV7-6 and TRBJ2-5; possible D gene TRBD2, 5 bases. Germline loops: CDR1 SGHVS, CDR2 FNYEAQ. The length of the CDR3 is 17 residues. With 5 bases removed from V and 4 bases from J, the gap between germline ends came to 23 bases. The CDR3 nucleotides read TGTGCCAGCAGCGAGAGGGCCCTTTGGGTTCGGGTAGAGACCCAGTACTTC. As protein: CASSERALWVRVETQYF.

A few counts support this clonotype. V is TRBV7-9 and J is TRBJ2-7; D uncertain. Deletions cut 5 bases from V and 4 bases from J, with 9 bases between. The CDR3 totals 12 residues. Germline lookup yields CDR1 SEHNR and CDR2 FQNEAQ (reference sequence). CDR3 DNA: TGTGCCAGCAGCGCAGGAGTTTACGAGCAGTACTTC. Amino acid sequence: CASSAGVYEQYF.

The V call is TRBV24-1, the J call TRBJ2-1; 11 bases match TRBD2. V lost 2 bases, J lost 3 bases, and 5 bases stayed unmatched. Per the germline V gene, CDR1 is KGHDR and CDR2 is SFDVKD. This CDR3 spans 17 amino acids. Here the CDR3 reads CATSDSHSGRGYNEQFF. In nucleotides, the CDR3 is TGTGCCACCAGTGATTCTCATAGCGGGAGGGGCTACAATGAGCAGTTCTTC.

V gene TRBV19 combines with J gene TRBJ1-1; 9 bases agree with TRBD1. Germline CDR1 LNHDA, CDR2 SQIVND (reference sequence). This CDR3 is 15 amino acids long. The V gene end was trimmed by 6 bases and the J gene end by 3 bases; junction bases not matched to a gene: 8. The CDR3 bases are TGTGCCAGTAGCCGGACAGGGGCTGTGTACACTGAAGCTTTCTTT. Translated, it gives CASSRTGAVYTEAFF.

This clonotype was picked up a small number of times. The J gene is TRBJ2-4, the V gene TRBV20-1; D not certain. Germline CDR1 is DFQATT and CDR2 is SNEGSKA (reference sequence). The CDR3 length is 15 residues. V lost 5 bases and J 2 bases, leaving 16 bases between the germline ends. CDR3: CSARSSPVTKNIQYF. The CDR3 coding sequence is TGCAGTGCTCGGTCCTCTCCGGTTACCAAAAACATTCAGTACTTC.

The chain is built from TRBV4-2 and TRBJ2-1; maybe TRBD2 (6 bases). Germline lookup yields CDR1 LGHNA and CDR2 YNFKEQ. V gave up 0 bases and J gave up 6 bases, with 21 bases separating them. The length of the CDR3 is 18 residues. The CDR3 sequence: CASSQESNWGGVANEQFF. CDR3 DNA sequence: TGTGCCAGCAGCCAAGAGTCTAATTGGGGCGGGGTTGCCAATGAGCAGTTCTTC.

This clonotype showed up just a few times. CDR3 residues: CASRWTGLPQETQYF. Written as DNA, the CDR3 is TGTGCCAGCAGGTGGACAGGATTACCTCAAGAGACCCAGTACTTC. The chain employs TRBV7-2 and TRBJ2-5; 7 bases are a match to TRBD1. This CDR3 is built from 15 residues. Germline CDR1 is SGHTA and CDR2 is FQGNSA. Trimming took 6 bases from V and 2 from J; bases not matched to a gene: 9.

This clonotype has just a few counts. The J gene is TRBJ2-1, the V gene TRBV4-3, with D tentatively TRBD2 (6 bases). Trimming took 0 bases from V and 4 from J, leaving 13 bases between them. CDR3 size: 16 residues. In germline, CDR1 is LGHNA, CDR2 YSLEER. CDR3 residues: CASSQDHSGDYNEQFF. The CDR3 bases are TGCGCCAGCAGCCAAGATCATAGCGGAGATTACAATGAGCAGTTCTTC.

This clonotype was detected only a few times. V is TRBV20-1 and J is TRBJ2-5; 10 bases agree with TRBD2. V lost 0 bases and J lost 3; bases outside the gene matches: 7. CDR3 length equals 16 residues. CDR1 is DFQATT, CDR2 SNEGSKA, per germline (reference sequence). The CDR3 DNA reads TGCAGTGCTAGAGACGTGGGGACTAGCGCAAAAGAGACCCAGTACTTC. This sequence encodes CSARDVGTSAKETQYF.

The J gene is TRBJ1-2, the V gene TRBV29-1; no clear D. In germline, CDR1 is SQVTM, CDR2 ANQGSEA. The CDR3 loop spans 11 amino acids. The ends were cut back, 4 bases at V and 10 bases at J, with 13 bases in the middle. DNA for the CDR3: TGCAGCGTTGCCGATCGTGCGGACTACACCTTC. It encodes CSVADRADYTF.

This sequence joins TRBV24-1 and TRBJ2-1; 9 bases are a match to TRBD1. This CDR3 region has 17 residues. Germline CDR1 and CDR2: KGHDR and SFDVKD. V lost 9 bases, J lost 1 base, and 12 bases stayed unmatched. The CDR3 coding sequence is TGTGCCACCGGCGCCCCCGGGACAGGGCTTTCCTACAATGAGCAGTTCTTC. The encoded protein is CATGAPGTGLSYNEQFF.

This clonotype appeared many times. As DNA, the CDR3 is TGTGCCAGTCGACCGGGGGCCTCCTACGAGCAGTACTTC. It yields the protein CASRPGASYEQYF. The chain has TRBV28 and TRBJ2-7; either TRBD1 or TRBD2 may fit D (6 bases each). The CDR3 spans 13 residues. Germline V gives CDR1 MDHEN, CDR2 SYDVKM. V lost 9 bases and J lost 0, with 12 bases in between.

J is TRBJ2-1 and V is TRBV5-1; 11 bases are a match to TRBD1. V dropped 9 bases and J dropped 6; count of bases not matched to a gene: 2. Germline-derived CDR1 and CDR2 are SGHRS and YFSETQ. This CDR3 has 12 residues. CDR3 sequence: CATGTGGNEQFF. CDR3 DNA sequence: TGCGCCACCGGGACAGGGGGCAATGAGCAGTTCTTC.

J is TRBJ2-2 and V is TRBV9, with TRBD1 identical over 8 bases. Per germline, CDR1 SGDLS and CDR2 YYNGEE. Trimming removed 4 bases from V and 7 bases from J; junction bases left unmatched: 18. The length of the CDR3 is 18 residues. The CDR3 is CASSPHEGRTGSVGELFF. Here the CDR3 DNA reads TGTGCCAGCAGCCCACACGAGGGCAGGACAGGGTCTGTCGGGGAGCTGTTTTTT.

CDR3 residues: CASSVASRTGELFF. The DNA of the CDR3 is TGTGCCAGCAGCGTAGCTAGTAGGACCGGGGAGCTGTTTTTT. This chain uses TRBV9 with TRBJ2-2; unclear D gene. V shed 0 bases and J shed 5 bases, with 8 bases lying between them. The CDR3 consists of 14 residues. Germline V CDR1 and CDR2: SGDLS, YYNGEE.